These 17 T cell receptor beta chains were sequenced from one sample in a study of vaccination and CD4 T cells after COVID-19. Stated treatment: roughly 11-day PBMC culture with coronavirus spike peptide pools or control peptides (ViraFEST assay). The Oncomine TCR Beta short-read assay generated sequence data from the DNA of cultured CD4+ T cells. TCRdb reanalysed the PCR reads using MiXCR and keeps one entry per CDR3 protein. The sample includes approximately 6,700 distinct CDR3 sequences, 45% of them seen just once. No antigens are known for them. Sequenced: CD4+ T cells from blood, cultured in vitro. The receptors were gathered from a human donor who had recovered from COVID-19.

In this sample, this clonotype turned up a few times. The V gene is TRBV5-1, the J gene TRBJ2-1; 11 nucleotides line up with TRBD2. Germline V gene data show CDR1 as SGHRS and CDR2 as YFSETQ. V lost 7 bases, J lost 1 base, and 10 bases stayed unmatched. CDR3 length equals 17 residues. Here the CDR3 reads CASQAGSGGASYNEQFF. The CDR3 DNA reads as TGCGCCAGCCAGGCCGGTAGCGGGGGGGCTTCCTACAATGAGCAGTTCTTC.

CDR3 coding DNA: TGTGCCAGCAGCTTAGAGTATAACGAGCAGTACTTC. Protein sequence: CASSLEYNEQYF. The chain carries TRBV7-2 and TRBJ2-7; no definite D call. This CDR3 comprises 12 residues. CDR1 and CDR2 from the germline V gene are SGHTA and FQGNSA. Between the trimmed V and J ends, which lost 1 base and 5 bases, there was a span of 6 bases.

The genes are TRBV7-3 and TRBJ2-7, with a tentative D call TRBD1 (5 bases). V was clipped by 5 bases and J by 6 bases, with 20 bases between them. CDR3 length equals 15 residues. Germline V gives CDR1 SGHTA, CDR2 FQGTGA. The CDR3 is CASSAVPGLVSEQYF. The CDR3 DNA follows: TGTGCCAGCAGCGCAGTGCCAGGGTTAGTAAGCGAGCAGTACTTC.

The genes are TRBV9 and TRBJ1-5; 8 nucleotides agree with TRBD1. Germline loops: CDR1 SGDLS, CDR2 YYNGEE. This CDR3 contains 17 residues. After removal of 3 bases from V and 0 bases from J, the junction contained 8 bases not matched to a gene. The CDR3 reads CASSAGQGSNSNQPQHF. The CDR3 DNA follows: TGTGCCAGCAGCGCAGGACAGGGATCGAATAGCAATCAGCCCCAGCATTTT. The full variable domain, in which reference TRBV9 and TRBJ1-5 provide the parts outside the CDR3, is DSGVTQTPKHLITATGQRVTLRCSPRSGDLSVYWYQQSLDQGLQFLIQYYNGEERAKGNILERFSAQQFPDLHSELNLSSLELGDSALYFCASSAGQGSNSNQPQHFGDGTRLSIL.

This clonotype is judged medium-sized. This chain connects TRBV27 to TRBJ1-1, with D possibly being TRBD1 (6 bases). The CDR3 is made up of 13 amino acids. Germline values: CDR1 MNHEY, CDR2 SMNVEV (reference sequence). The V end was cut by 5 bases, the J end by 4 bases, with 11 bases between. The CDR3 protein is CASSQQGRTEAFF. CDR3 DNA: TGTGCCAGCAGTCAACAGGGCCGCACTGAAGCTTTCTTT.

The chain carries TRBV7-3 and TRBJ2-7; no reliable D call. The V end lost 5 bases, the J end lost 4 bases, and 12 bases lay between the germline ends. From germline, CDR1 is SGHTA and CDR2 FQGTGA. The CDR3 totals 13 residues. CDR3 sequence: CASSIDRYYEQYF. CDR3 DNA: TGTGCCAGCAGCATAGACCGCTATTACGAGCAGTACTTC.

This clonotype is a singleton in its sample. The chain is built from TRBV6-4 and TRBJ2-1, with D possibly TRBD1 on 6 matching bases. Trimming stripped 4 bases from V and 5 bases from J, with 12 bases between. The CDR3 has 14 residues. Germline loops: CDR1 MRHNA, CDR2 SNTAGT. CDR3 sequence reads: CASSVLQGNNEQFF. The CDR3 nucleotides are TGTGCCAGCAGTGTGTTACAGGGAAACAATGAGCAGTTCTTC.

CDR3 amino acids: CASRLFKRTNQETQYF. Here the CDR3 DNA reads TGTGCCAGCAGACTCTTTAAGCGCACGAATCAAGAGACCCAGTACTTC. This chain connects TRBV6-2 or TRBV6-3 to TRBJ2-5; no reliable D call. V was pared by 6 bases and J by 2 bases, with 19 bases between. Germline values: CDR1 MNHEY, CDR2 SVGEGT. CDR3 length equals 16 residues.

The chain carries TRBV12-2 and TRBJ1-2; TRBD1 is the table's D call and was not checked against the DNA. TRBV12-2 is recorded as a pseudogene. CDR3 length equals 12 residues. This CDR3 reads CASRLGGYGYTF. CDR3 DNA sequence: TGTGCAAGTCGCTTGGGGGGCTATGGCTACACCTTC.

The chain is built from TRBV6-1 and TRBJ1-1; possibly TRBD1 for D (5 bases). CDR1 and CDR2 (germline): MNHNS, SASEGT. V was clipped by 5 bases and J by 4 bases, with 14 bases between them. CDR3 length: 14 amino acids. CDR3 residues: CASSQQVRITEAFF. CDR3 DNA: TGTGCCAGCAGTCAACAGGTGAGGATCACTGAAGCTTTCTTT.

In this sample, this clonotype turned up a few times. The CDR3 nucleotides are TGCAGTGCTAGACAGGCAAGCAATCAGCCCCAGCATTTT. This gives the protein CSARQASNQPQHF. The genes are TRBV20-1 and TRBJ1-5; D remains unclear. Germline-derived CDR1 and CDR2 are DFQATT and SNEGSKA (reference sequence). V was trimmed by 2 bases and J by 1 base, leaving 6 bases between them. The CDR3 contains 13 residues.

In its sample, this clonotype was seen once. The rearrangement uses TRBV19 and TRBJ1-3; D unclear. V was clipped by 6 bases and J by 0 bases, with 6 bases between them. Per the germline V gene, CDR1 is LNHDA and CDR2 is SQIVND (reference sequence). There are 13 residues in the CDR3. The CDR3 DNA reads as TGTGCCAGTAGGAGGTCCTCTGGAAACACCATATATTTT. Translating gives CASRRSSGNTIYF.

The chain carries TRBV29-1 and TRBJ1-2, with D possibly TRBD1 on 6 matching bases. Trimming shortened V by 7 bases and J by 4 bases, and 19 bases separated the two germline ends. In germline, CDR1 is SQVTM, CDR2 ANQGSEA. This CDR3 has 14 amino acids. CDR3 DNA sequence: TGCAGCGGGCTAGCAGGGGCGCGCGGCTATGGCTACACCTTC. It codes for CSGLAGARGYGYTF.

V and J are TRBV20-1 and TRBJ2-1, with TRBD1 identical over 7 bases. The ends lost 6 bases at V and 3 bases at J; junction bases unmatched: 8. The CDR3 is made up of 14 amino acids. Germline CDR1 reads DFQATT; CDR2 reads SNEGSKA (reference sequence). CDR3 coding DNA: TGCAGTGCCCGGACCGGGACAGTCTACAATGAGCAGTTCTTC. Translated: CSARTGTVYNEQFF.

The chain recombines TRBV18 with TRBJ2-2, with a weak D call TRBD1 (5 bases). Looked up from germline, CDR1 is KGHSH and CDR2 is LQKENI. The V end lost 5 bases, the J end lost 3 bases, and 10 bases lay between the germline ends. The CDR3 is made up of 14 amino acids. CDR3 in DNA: TGTGCCAGCTCATCTCAGGGTCACACCGGGGAGCTGTTTTTT. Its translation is CASSSQGHTGELFF.

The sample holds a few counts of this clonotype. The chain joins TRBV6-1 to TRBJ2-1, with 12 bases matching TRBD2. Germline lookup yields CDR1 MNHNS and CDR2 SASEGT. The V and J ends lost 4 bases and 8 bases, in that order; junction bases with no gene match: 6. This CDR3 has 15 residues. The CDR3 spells CASSGLLAGGDEQFF. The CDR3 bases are TGTGCCAGCAGTGGGTTACTAGCGGGGGGTGATGAGCAGTTCTTC.

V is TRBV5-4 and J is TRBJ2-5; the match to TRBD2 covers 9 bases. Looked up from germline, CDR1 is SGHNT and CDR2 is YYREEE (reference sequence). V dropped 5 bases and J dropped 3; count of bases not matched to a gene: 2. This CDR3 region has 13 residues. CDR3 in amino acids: CASRRLAEETQYF. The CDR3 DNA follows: TGTGCCAGCAGACGACTAGCGGAAGAGACCCAGTACTTC.